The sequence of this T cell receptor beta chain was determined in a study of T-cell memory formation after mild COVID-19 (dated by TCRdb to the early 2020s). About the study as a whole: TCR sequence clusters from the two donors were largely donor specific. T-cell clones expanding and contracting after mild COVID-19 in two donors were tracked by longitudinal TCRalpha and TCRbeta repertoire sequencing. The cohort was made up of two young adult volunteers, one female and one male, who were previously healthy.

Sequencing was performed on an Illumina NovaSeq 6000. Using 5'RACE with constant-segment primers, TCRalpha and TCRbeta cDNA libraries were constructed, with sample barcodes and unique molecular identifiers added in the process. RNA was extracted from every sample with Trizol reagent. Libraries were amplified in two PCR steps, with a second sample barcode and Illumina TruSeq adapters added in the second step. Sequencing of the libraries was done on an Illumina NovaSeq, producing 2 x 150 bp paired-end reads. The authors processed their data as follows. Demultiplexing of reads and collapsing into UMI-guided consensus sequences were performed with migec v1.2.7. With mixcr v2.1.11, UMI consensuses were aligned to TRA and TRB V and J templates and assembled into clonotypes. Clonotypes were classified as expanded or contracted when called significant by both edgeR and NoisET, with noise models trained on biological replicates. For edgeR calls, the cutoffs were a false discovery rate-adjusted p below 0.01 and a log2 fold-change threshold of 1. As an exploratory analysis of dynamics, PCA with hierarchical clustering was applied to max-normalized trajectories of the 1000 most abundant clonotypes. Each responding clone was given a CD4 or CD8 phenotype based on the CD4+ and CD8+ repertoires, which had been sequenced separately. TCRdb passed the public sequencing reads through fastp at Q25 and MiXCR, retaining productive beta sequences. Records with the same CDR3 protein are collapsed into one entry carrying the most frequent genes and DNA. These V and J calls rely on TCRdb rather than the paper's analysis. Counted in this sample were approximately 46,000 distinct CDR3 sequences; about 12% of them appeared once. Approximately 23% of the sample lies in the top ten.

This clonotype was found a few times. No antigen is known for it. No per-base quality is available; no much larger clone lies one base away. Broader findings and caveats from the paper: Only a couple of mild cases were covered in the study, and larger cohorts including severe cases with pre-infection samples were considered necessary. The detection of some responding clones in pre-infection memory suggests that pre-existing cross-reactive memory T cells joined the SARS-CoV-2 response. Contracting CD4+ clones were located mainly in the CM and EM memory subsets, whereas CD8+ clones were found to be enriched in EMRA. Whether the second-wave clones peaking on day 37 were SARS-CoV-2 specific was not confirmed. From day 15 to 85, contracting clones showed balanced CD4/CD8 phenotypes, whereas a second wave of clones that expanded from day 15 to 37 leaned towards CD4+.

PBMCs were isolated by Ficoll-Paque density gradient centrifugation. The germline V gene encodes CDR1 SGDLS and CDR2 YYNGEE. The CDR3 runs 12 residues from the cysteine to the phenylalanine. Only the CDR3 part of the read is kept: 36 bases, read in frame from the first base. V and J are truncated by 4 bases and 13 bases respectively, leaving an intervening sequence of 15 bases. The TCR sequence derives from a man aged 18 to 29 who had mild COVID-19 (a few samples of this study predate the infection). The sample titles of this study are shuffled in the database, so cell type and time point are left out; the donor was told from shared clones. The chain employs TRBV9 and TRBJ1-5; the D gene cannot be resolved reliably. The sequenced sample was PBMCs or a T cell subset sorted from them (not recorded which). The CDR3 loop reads CASSCSRPGQHF. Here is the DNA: TGTGCCAGCAGCTGTTCCCGTCCGGGGCAGCATTTT.